A single sample gave rise to the 9 T cell receptor beta chains below, sequenced in a study of identical twins. A single record per CDR3 protein comes from TCRdb applying MiXCR to the 5' RACE reads. The sample shows approximately 220,000 distinct CDR3 sequences, over 8% of them seen only once. The sequencing sample was made of memory (CD45RO+) T cells sorted from blood. The receptors here all came from a woman between 18 and 29 years old in good health.

This clonotype was seen a handful of times. V and J are TRBV5-1 and TRBJ2-7; D gene unclear. V dropped 1 base and J dropped 0 bases, with 8 bases sitting between them. The germline gives CDR1 SGHRS, CDR2 YFSETQ. The CDR3 extends over 14 amino acids. CDR3 coding DNA: TGCGCCAGCAGCTTGCTATGGGACTCCTACGAGCAGTACTTC. Encoded protein: CASSLLWDSYEQYF.

This clonotype was picked up many times. The chain links TRBV7-9 to TRBJ1-2, with 7 bases fitting TRBD1. V lost 5 bases to trimming and J lost 6 bases; unmatched junction nucleotides: 6. This CDR3 spans 13 amino acids. Per the germline V gene, CDR1 is SEHNR and CDR2 is FQNEAQ (reference sequence). The DNA of the CDR3 is TGTGCCAGCAGCCCTACCGGGACAGATGGCTACACCTTC. It encodes CASSPTGTDGYTF.

There are many counts of this clonotype. CDR3 protein: CSAPRTGGFEKLFF. DNA for the CDR3: TGCAGTGCTCCCCGGACAGGGGGTTTTGAAAAACTGTTTTTT. This chain joins TRBV20-1 and TRBJ1-4; 10 nucleotides line up with TRBD1. Germline V lookup: CDR1 DFQATT, CDR2 SNEGSKA (reference sequence). V gave up 5 bases and J gave up 7 bases; unmatched junction bases: 7. The CDR3 is 14 amino acids.

This chain joins TRBV7-2 and TRBJ2-7, with 7 bases fitting TRBD2. The germline V gene encodes CDR1 SGHTA and CDR2 FQGNSA. V shed 5 bases and J 6 bases; nucleotides not matched to a gene: 10. The length of the CDR3 is 14 residues. CDR3 sequence: CASSHGAAGLEQYF. DNA for the CDR3: TGTGCCAGCAGCCATGGGGCAGCGGGACTCGAGCAGTACTTC.

The genes are TRBV20-1 and TRBJ2-2; 8 nucleotides line up with TRBD2. CDR1 and CDR2 from the germline V gene are DFQATT and SNEGSKA (reference sequence). J was trimmed by 4 bases and V by 2 bases; bases with no gene match: 6. The CDR3 has 15 residues. The CDR3 coding sequence is TGCAGTGCTAGAAGCCTAGCGGGTACCACCGGGGAGCTGTTTTTT. The encoded protein is CSARSLAGTTGELFF.

The V and J genes are TRBV3-1 and TRBJ2-3; 7 nucleotides match TRBD2. From germline, CDR1 is LGHDT and CDR2 YNNKEL (reference sequence). V lost 1 base and J lost 5; bases outside the gene matches: 9. CDR3 length: 16 residues. The CDR3 reads CASSQGASGAGDTQYF. Written as DNA, the CDR3 is TGTGCCAGCAGCCAAGGGGCAAGCGGGGCTGGAGATACGCAGTATTTT.

This clonotype occurred many times. CDR3 in amino acids: CSVQTSAETQYF. CDR3 coding DNA: TGCAGCGTGCAGACTAGTGCAGAGACCCAGTACTTC. The V gene is TRBV29-1, the J gene TRBJ2-5, with D perhaps matching TRBD2 (6 bases). CDR1 SQVTM and CDR2 ANQGSEA come from the germline V gene. The ends were cut back, 6 bases at V and 4 bases at J, with 12 bases in the middle. The CDR3 is made up of 12 amino acids.

CDR3 in DNA: TGTGCCAGCAGCCATAACCCCGCTAGCGGGGGCACAGATACGCAGTATTTT. Protein: CASSHNPASGGTDTQYF. The chain recombines TRBV4-2 with TRBJ2-3; 9 bases are shared with TRBD2. The CDR3 loop spans 17 amino acids. Looked up from germline, CDR1 is LGHNA and CDR2 is YNFKEQ. Losses at the gene ends were 3 bases for V and 1 base for J; bases not matched to a gene: 8.

This clonotype was picked up many times. CDR3 region: CASSAGATTTGYTF. The CDR3 region has the DNA TGCGCCAGCAGTGCGGGAGCCACAACAACTGGCTACACCTTC. This sequence joins TRBV5-1 and TRBJ1-2; D is unclear. The CDR3 contains 14 residues. The V gene's germline CDR1 is SGHRS and CDR2 YFSETQ. Trimming shortened V by 5 bases and J by 7 bases, and 18 bases separated the two germline ends.